This T cell receptor beta chain was found in a study of T cells expressing NK-cell markers. Overall study context: Seven donors tested HCMV-seropositive and one tested seronegative among the eight sequenced.

With UMIs, 5'RACE template switching was used to make TCR beta cDNA. TCRdb re-called the 5' RACE reads and gives one entry per CDR3 protein, without DNA. The table lists 450,000 to 600,000 distinct CDR3 sequences. CDR1 is MNHEY and CDR2 is SVGEGT in the germline V gene. This CDR3 is built from 15 residues. The TCR originated in a young man in good health. The J gene is TRBJ2-1, the V gene TRBV6-2 or TRBV6-3; TCRdb's D call, TRBD2, is unchecked because there is no DNA. The source material was blood T cells: a sorted CD56 or NKG2C T cell subset, CD4+ or CD8+ T cells, or bulk PBMC T cells (not recorded which). CDR3 protein: CASSDTSASYNEQFF.